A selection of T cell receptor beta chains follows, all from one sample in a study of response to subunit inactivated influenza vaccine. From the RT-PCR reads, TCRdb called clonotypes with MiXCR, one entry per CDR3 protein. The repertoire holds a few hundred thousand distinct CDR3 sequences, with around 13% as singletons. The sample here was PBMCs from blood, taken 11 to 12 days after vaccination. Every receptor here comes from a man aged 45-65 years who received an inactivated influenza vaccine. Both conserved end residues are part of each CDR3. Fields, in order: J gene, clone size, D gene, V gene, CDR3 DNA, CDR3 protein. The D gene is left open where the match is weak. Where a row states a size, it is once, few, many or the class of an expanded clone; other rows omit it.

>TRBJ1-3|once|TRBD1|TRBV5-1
TGCGCCAGCAGCGCCCGGGACAGGGTTTCTGGAAACACCATATATTTT
CASSARDRVSGNTIYF
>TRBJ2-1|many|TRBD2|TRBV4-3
TGCGCCAGCAGCCATAAAGCGGGAGCCATTTACAATGAGCAGTTCTTC
CASSHKAGAIYNEQFF
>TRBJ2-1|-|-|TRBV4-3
TGCGCCAGCAGCCCCGTGGCTTGGCTCCCCGAGAATGAGCAGTTCTTC
CASSPVAWLPENEQFF
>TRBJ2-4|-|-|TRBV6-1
TGTGCCAGCAGTGAAGGGTTCAGGGGAGGCTCCATTCAGTACTTC
CASSEGFRGGSIQYF
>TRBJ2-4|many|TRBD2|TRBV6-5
TGTGCCAGCAGTTCGGGGGAGGGCGTAGCCAAAAACATTCAGTACTTC
CASSSGEGVAKNIQYF
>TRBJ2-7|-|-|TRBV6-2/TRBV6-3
TGTGCCAGCAGCGGGAATAGACGGAGCTCCTACGAGCAGTACTTC
CASSGNRRSSYEQYF
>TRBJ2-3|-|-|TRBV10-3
TGTGCCATCAGTGAAGGAGGACAGAGGACAGATACGCAGTATTTT
CAISEGGQRTDTQYF
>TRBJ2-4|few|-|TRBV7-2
TGTGCCAGCAGCTTAGTGTCCACGGAGGGCATTCAGTACTTC
CASSLVSTEGIQYF
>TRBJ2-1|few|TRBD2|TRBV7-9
TGTGCCAGCAGCTTTCAGGGCGGGAGGGCTCACAATGAGCAGTTCTTC
CASSFQGGRAHNEQFF
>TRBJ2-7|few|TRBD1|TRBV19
TGTGCCAGTAGTAAGGACAGGACGAGCTCCTACGAGCAGTACTTC
CASSKDRTSSYEQYF
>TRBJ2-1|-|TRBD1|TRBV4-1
TGCGCCAGCAGCCAGAGGGACAGGGGCTTTTCCTACAATGAGCAGTTCTTC
CASSQRDRGFSYNEQFF
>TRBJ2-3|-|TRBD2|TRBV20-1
TGCAGTGCTAGAGAGGTTCTAGCGGCTTCAGATACGCAGTATTTT
CSAREVLAASDTQYF
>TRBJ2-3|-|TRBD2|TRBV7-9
TGTGCCAGCAGCTTAGGCGAACAGCGGGAAGGAGATACGCAGTATTTT
CASSLGEQREGDTQYF
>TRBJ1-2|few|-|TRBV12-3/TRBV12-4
TGTGCCAGCAGTTTAGCCCAAACTAAAGGCTACACCTTC
CASSLAQTKGYTF
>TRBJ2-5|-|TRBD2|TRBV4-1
TGCGCCAGCAGCCAGGTAGCGGGAGGCCGTCAAGAGACCCAGTACTTC
CASSQVAGGRQETQYF
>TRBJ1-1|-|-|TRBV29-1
TGCAGCGTTGCCACCGTGAACACTGAAGCTTTCTTT
CSVATVNTEAFF
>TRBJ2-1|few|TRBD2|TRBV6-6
TGTGCCAGCCGGTCCAGCGGGGGGAATGAGCAGTTCTTC
CASRSSGGNEQFF
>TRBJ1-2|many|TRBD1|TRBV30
TGTGCCTGGACCCGAATACAGGGGGTTGGCTACACCTTC
CAWTRIQGVGYTF
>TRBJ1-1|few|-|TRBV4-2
TGTGCCAGCAGCCAAGACCCGCCAGGTGGCGGAAGAAACACTGAAGCTTTCTTT
CASSQDPPGGGRNTEAFF
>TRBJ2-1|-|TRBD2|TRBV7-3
TGTGCCAGCAGCTTCGATTCTAGCGGGAGGGGCTATGAGCAGTTCTTC
CASSFDSSGRGYEQFF
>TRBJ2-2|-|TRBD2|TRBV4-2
TGTGCCAGCAGCCAAGATCGGGAGGGCAGGACCGGGGAGCTGTTTTTT
CASSQDREGRTGELFF
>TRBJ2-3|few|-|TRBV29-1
TGCAGCGTTAGTTGGGGTAGGACAGATACGCAGTATTTT
CSVSWGRTDTQYF